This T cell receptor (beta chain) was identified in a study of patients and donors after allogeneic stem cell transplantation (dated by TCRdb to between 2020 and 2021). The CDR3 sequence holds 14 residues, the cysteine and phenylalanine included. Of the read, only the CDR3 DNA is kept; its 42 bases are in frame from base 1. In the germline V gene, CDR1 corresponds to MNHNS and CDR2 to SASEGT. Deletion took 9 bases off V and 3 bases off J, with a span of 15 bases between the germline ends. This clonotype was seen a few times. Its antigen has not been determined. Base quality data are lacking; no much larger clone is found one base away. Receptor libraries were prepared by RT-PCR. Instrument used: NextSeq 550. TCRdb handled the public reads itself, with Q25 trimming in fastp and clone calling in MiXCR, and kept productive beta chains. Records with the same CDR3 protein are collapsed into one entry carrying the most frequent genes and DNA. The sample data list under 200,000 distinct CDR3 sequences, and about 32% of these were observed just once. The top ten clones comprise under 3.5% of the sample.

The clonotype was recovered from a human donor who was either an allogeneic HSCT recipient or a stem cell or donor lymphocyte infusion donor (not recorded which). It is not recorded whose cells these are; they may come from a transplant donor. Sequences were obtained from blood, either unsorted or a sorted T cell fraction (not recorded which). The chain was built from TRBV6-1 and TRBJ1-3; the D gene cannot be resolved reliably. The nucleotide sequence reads TGTGCCAGTTCAGGACTTTCTTTTGGAAACACCATATATTTT. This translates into CASSGLSFGNTIYF.